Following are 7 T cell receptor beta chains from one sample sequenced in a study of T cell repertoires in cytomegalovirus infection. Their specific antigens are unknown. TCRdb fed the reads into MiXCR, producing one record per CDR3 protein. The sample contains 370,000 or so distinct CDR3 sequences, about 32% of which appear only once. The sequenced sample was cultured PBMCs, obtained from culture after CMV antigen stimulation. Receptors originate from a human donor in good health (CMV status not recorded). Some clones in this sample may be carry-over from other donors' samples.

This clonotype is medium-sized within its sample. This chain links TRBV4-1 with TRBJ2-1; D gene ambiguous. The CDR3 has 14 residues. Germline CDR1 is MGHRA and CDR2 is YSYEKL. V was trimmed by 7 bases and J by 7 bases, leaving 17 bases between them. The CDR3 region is CASTPRLGENEQFF. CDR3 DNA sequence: TGCGCCAGCACCCCTAGGCTAGGAGAGAATGAGCAGTTCTTC.

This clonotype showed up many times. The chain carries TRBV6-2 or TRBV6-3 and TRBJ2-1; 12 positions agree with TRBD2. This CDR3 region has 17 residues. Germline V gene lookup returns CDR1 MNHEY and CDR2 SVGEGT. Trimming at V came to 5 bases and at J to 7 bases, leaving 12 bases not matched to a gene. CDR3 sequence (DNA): TGTGCCAGCAGTGCGACCCTAGCGGGAGGGCCCGGAAATGAGCAGTTCTTC. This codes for CASSATLAGGPGNEQFF.

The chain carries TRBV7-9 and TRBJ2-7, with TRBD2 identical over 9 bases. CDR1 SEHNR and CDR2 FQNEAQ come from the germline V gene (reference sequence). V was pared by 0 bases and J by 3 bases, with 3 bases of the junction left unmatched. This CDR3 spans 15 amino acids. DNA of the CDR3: TGTGCCAGCAGCTTAGCTCCTAGCGGGAACTACGAGCAGTACTTC. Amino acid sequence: CASSLAPSGNYEQYF.

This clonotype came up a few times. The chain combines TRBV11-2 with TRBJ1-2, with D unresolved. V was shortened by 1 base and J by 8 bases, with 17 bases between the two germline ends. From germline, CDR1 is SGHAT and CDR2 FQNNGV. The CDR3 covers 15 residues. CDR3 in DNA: TGTGCCAGCAGCTTAGTATTTGGCGGCACTGGGGGCTACACCTTC. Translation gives CASSLVFGGTGGYTF.

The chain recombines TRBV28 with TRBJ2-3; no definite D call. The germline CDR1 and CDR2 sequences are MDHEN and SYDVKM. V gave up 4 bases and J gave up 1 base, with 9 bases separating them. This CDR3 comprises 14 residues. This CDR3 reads CASSSFMRTDTQYF. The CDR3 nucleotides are TGTGCCAGCAGTTCATTCATGCGCACAGATACGCAGTATTTT.

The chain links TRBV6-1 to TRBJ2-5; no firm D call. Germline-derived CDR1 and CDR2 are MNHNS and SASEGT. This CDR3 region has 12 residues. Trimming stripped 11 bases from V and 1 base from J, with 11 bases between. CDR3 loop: CAVRATQETQYF. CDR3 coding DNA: TGTGCCGTCCGGGCGACCCAAGAGACCCAGTACTTC.

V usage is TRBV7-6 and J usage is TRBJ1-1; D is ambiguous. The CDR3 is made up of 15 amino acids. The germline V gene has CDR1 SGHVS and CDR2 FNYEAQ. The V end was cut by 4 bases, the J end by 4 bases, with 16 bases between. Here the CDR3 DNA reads TGTGCCAGCAGCTCCCGGGAAGGGAGGACCACTGAAGCTTTCTTT. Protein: CASSSREGRTTEAFF.